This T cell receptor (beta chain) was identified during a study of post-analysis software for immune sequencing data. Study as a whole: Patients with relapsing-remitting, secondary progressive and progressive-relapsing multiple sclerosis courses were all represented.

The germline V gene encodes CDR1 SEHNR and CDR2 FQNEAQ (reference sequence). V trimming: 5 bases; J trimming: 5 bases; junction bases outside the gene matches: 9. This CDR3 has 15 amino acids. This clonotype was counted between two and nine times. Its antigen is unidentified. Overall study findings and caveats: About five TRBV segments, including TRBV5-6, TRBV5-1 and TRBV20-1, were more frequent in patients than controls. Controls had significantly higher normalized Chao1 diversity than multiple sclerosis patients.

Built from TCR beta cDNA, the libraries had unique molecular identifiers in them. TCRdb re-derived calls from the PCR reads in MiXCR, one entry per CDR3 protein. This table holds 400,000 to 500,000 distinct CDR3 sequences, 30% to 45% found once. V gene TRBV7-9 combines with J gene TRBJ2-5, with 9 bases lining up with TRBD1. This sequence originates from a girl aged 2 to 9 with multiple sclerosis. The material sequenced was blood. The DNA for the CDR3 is TGTGCCAGCAGCGCGGGACAGGGTTCCCAGGAGACCCAGTACTTC. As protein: CASSAGQGSQETQYF.